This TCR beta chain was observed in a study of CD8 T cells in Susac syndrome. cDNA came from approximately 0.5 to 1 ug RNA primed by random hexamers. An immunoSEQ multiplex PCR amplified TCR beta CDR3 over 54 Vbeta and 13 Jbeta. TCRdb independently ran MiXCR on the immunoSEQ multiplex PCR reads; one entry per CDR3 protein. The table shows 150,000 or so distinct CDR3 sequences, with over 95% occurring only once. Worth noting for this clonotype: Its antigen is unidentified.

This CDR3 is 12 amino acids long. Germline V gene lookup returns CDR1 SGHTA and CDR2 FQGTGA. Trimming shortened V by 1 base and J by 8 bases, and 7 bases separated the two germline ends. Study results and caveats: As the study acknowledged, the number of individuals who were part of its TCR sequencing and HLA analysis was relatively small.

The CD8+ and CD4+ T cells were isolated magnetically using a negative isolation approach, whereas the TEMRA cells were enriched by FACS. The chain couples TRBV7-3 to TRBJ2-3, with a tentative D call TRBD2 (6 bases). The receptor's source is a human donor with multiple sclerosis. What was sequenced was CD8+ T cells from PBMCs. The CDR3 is CASSLMGGTQYF. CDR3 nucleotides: TGTGCCAGCAGCTTAATGGGGGGTACGCAGTATTTT.